Below are 28 T cell receptor beta chains sequenced from a single sample in a study of somatic mutations in cytotoxic T cells in rheumatoid arthritis. Clones were read by immunoSEQ multiplex PCR, and TCRdb kept only the in-frame ones, dropping some. The data hold thousands of clones, with over 70% observed a single time. The sequenced sample consisted of CD8+ T cells sorted from blood. The source of these receptors is a woman in her forties or fifties with rheumatoid arthritis.

The rearrangement uses TRBV27 and TRBJ2-7; TRBD2 aligns across 8 bases. There are 16 residues in the CDR3. The V gene's germline CDR1 is MNHEY and CDR2 SMNVEV (reference sequence). With 5 bases clipped from V and 0 bases from J, the junction kept 9 bases outside the gene matches. The CDR3 here is CASSTSGGDVSYEQYF. Written as DNA, the CDR3 is TGTGCCAGCAGTACTAGCGGCGGGGACGTCTCCTACGAGCAGTACTTC.

The V call is TRBV25-1, the J call TRBJ2-7; TRBD1 might be the D (8 bases). This CDR3 is built from 15 residues. The germline V gene has CDR1 MGHDK and CDR2 SYGVNS. Trimming cost V 5 bases and J 0 bases, with 14 bases left between them. The CDR3 reads CASSPSGQGSYEQYF. The CDR3 coding sequence is TGTGCCAGCAGTCCTAGCGGACAGGGCTCCTACGAGCAGTACTTC.

Here the CDR3 reads CASSRPGDQSTEAFF. The CDR3 nucleotides read TGTGCCAGCAGCAGACCAGGGGATCAGAGTACTGAAGCTTTCTTT. The rearrangement uses TRBV21-1 and TRBJ1-1; the table gives TRBD1 as D, unverified against the DNA. TRBV21-1 is assigned pseudogene status. This CDR3 has 15 residues.

The genes are TRBV28 and TRBJ2-1; D possibly corresponds to TRBD2 (5 bases). V shed 1 base and J shed 7 bases, with 11 bases lying between them. Germline CDR1 is MDHEN and CDR2 is SYDVKM. This CDR3 has 14 residues. DNA for the CDR3: TGTGCCAGCAGTTTATCTCCTAGCAGGAATGAGCAGTTCTTC. Translating gives CASSLSPSRNEQFF.

The rearrangement joins TRBV11-2 to TRBJ1-1, with D possibly matching TRBD1 (6 bases). In germline, CDR1 is SGHAT, CDR2 FQNNGV. There are 13 residues in the CDR3. Trimming removed 0 bases at V and 8 bases at J, with 10 bases between. The CDR3 here is CASSLDGGPEAFF. CDR3 in DNA: TGTGCCAGCAGCTTAGACGGGGGGCCAGAAGCTTTCTTT.

The CDR3 spells CASSHMGIAGEQYF. Here the CDR3 DNA reads TGCGCCAGCAGCCATATGGGCATAGCGGGAGAGCAGTACTTC. The chain uses TRBV4-1 and TRBJ2-7, with 8 bases lining up with TRBD2. The V segment lost 3 bases and the J segment 7 bases; nucleotides outside the gene matches: 8. This CDR3 is built from 14 residues. Germline assignment: CDR1 MGHRA and CDR2 YSYEKL.

CDR3 in amino acids: CASDWGDSPNTEAFF. CDR3 nucleotides: TGTGCCAGCGATTGGGGGGACAGTCCGAACACTGAAGCTTTCTTT. The chain is built from TRBV25-1 and TRBJ1-1; 7 bases are shared with TRBD1. This CDR3 has 15 residues. Unmatched junction bases numbered 10, after V lost 8 bases and J lost 1 base. Looked up from germline, CDR1 is MGHDK and CDR2 is SYGVNS.

V gene TRBV27 combines with J gene TRBJ2-5; 9 nucleotides line up with TRBD1. The CDR3 contains 15 residues. Germline trimming cut 5 bases from V and 3 bases from J; bases unmatched to any gene: 7. Germline CDR1 MNHEY, CDR2 SMNVEV (reference sequence). CDR3: CASSTPGQGKETQYF. The CDR3 nucleotides are TGTGCCAGCAGTACCCCGGGACAGGGAAAAGAGACCCAGTACTTC.

The chain employs TRBV29-1 and TRBJ2-1; the D is unclear. The CDR3 spans 12 residues. Trimming cost V 0 bases and J 9 bases, with 9 bases left between them. Germline loops: CDR1 SQVTM, CDR2 ANQGSEA. CDR3 amino acids: CSVEEVGTEQFF. As DNA, the CDR3 is TGCAGCGTTGAAGAAGTTGGCACTGAGCAGTTCTTC.

The CDR3 DNA sequence: TGTGCCAGCAGCGCGAACGAGCGGGAGCAAATCTACAATGAGCAGTTCTTC. It translates to CASSANEREQIYNEQFF. The J gene is TRBJ2-1, the V gene TRBV11-2; TRBD2 matches 8 bases. Germline V gene sequence: CDR1 SGHAT, CDR2 FQNNGV. The CDR3 length is 17 residues. After removal of 5 bases from V and 3 bases from J, the junction contained 12 bases not matched to a gene.

This clone was detected once. The J gene is TRBJ2-7, the V gene TRBV5-1; TRBD2 agrees at 12 bases. The V segment lost 2 bases and the J segment 3 bases; nucleotides outside the gene matches: 0. The CDR3 sequence is 14 residues long. The germline gives CDR1 SGHRS, CDR2 YFSETQ. The CDR3 region is CASSLLAGGYEQYF. The CDR3 DNA is TGCGCCAGCAGCTTACTAGCGGGAGGCTACGAGCAGTACTTC.

The chain is built from TRBV28 and TRBJ2-7; D possibly corresponds to TRBD2 (6 bases). This CDR3 region has 15 residues. V was shortened by 3 bases and J by 4 bases, with 16 bases between the two germline ends. Looked up from germline, CDR1 is MDHEN and CDR2 is SYDVKM. CDR3 residues: CASSFGASVTYEQYF. The CDR3 DNA follows: TGTGCCAGCAGTTTTGGCGCTAGCGTGACGTACGAGCAGTACTTC. The complete variable domain, with remaining parts taken from reference TRBV28 and TRBJ2-7, reads DVKVTQSSRYLVKRTGEKVFLECVQDMDHENMFWYRQDPGLGLRLIYFSYDVKMKEKGDIPEGYSVSREKKERFSLILESASTNQTSMYLCASSFGASVTYEQYFGPGTRLTVT.

A note on this clone: The identical CDR3 is also encoded by other nucleotide sequences in the sample. CDR3 loop: CASSGERNQETQYF. The CDR3 DNA follows: TGTGCCAGCAGCGGGGAGAGAAACCAAGAGACCCAGTACTTC. The chain recombines TRBV2 with TRBJ2-5, with D possibly TRBD2 on 5 matching bases. This CDR3 is 14 amino acids long. Germline CDR1 reads SNHLY; CDR2 reads FYNNEI. V shed 6 bases and J shed 0 bases, with 11 bases lying between them.

The V gene is TRBV5-6, the J gene TRBJ1-5; 7 bases align to TRBD1. The CDR3 extends over 19 amino acids. The V and J ends lost 4 bases and 1 base, in that order; junction bases with no gene match: 17. Germline lookup yields CDR1 SGHDT and CDR2 YYEEEE. Written as DNA, the CDR3 is TGTGCCAGCAGCACCCCCTCTTCGACAGGGACGTTAAGCAATCAGCCCCAGCATTTT. This translates into CASSTPSSTGTLSNQPQHF.

The chain combines TRBV27 with TRBJ2-3; weak D call: TRBD1 (5 bases). The CDR3 contains 16 residues. The germline V gene has CDR1 MNHEY and CDR2 SMNVEV (reference sequence). Trimming left V 2 bases short and J 3 bases short, with 15 bases between. CDR3 residues: CASSLPGSRATDTQYF. The CDR3 nucleotides read TGTGCCAGCAGTTTACCAGGGTCCAGGGCTACAGATACGCAGTATTTT.

This sequence joins TRBV6-5 and TRBJ2-4, with 8 bases lining up with TRBD2. The V and J ends lost 5 bases and 8 bases, in that order; junction bases with no gene match: 8. CDR3 length: 14 residues. CDR1 and CDR2 from the germline V gene are MNHEY and SVGAGI. The CDR3 coding sequence is TGTGCCAGCAGTCCCGGGGGGGGCGGGGACATTCAGTACTTC. It codes for CASSPGGGGDIQYF.

The chain carries TRBV4-1 and TRBJ2-7; a weak D match, TRBD2 (5 bases). V gave up 0 bases and J gave up 4 bases, with 13 bases separating them. The V gene's germline CDR1 is MGHRA and CDR2 YSYEKL. The CDR3 is made up of 15 amino acids. In nucleotides, the CDR3 is TGCGCCAGCAGCCAAGAGAGGGCGGTTAGATACGAGCAGTACTTC. Translating gives CASSQERAVRYEQYF.

This clone was detected a few times. V is TRBV7-8 and J is TRBJ2-2; D uncertain. The CDR3 has 13 residues. The V gene's germline CDR1 is SGHVS and CDR2 FQNEAQ. Trimming removed 5 bases at V and 2 bases at J, with 6 bases between. CDR3 loop: CASSLFNTGELFF. CDR3 DNA sequence: TGTGCCAGCAGCCTTTTTAACACCGGGGAGCTGTTTTTT.

The chain recombines TRBV27 with TRBJ2-7, with 8 bases identical to TRBD1. CDR1 is MNHEY, CDR2 SMNVEV, per germline (reference sequence). With 3 bases clipped from V and 5 bases from J, the junction kept 3 bases outside the gene matches. CDR3 length: 13 amino acids. The CDR3 DNA follows: TGTGCCAGCAGTTTCCAGGGGGCTGACGAGCAGTACTTC. Translation: CASSFQGADEQYF.

The V gene is TRBV1, the J gene TRBJ2-3; the table names TRBD2, a call not compared with the DNA. TRBV1 is marked as a pseudogene. The CDR3 loop spans 14 amino acids. CDR3 residues: CTSSRESSTDTQYF. The CDR3 DNA sequence: TGCACCAGCAGCCGAGAATCGAGCACAGATACGCAGTATTTT.

This chain joins TRBV28 and TRBJ2-7, with D perhaps TRBD2 (6 bases). Germline CDR1 is MDHEN and CDR2 is SYDVKM. With 2 bases removed from V and 5 bases from J, the gap between germline ends came to 13 bases. The CDR3 consists of 14 residues. The CDR3 nucleotides are TGTGCCAGCAGTTTAGTGAGGAGGGTCGACGAGCAGTACTTC. Its translation is CASSLVRRVDEQYF.

This clone came up once. V usage is TRBV6-4 and J usage is TRBJ2-2, with 9 nucleotides matching TRBD1. Trimming took 0 bases from V and 5 from J; bases not matched to a gene: 7. The CDR3 totals 17 residues. CDR1 and CDR2 (germline): MRHNA, SNTAGT. The CDR3 DNA is TGTGCCAGCAGTGACTCGTCGACAGGGGGTCCTACCGGGGAGCTGTTTTTT. Amino acids: CASSDSSTGGPTGELFF.

The V and J genes are TRBV6-6 and TRBJ2-1; unclear D gene. Looked up from germline, CDR1 is MNHNY and CDR2 is SVGAGI (reference sequence). Trimming removed 2 bases from V and 6 bases from J, with 8 bases in between. This CDR3 comprises 13 residues. This chain's CDR3 is CASSYGSFNEQFF. DNA for the CDR3: TGTGCCAGCAGTTACGGTAGCTTCAATGAGCAGTTCTTC.

The chain has TRBV7-6 and TRBJ2-7; 12 nucleotides match TRBD2. CDR3 length: 14 amino acids. Germline V gene lookup returns CDR1 SGHVS and CDR2 FNYEAQ. Trimming removed 5 bases from V and 4 bases from J; junction bases left unmatched: 3. Here the CDR3 reads CASSRLAGGYEQYF. The CDR3 bases are TGTGCCAGCAGCCGTCTAGCGGGAGGGTACGAGCAGTACTTC.

This clone is categorized as large (0.1 to 1%). This chain joins TRBV6-1 and TRBJ2-7; D is unresolved. V was shortened by 1 base and J by 6 bases, with 4 bases between the two germline ends. Germline V lookup: CDR1 MNHNS, CDR2 SASEGT. The CDR3 runs to 11 residues. This CDR3 is CASSEDSEQYF. DNA for the CDR3: TGTGCCAGCAGTGAAGACAGCGAGCAGTACTTC.

The gene calls are TRBV28 and TRBJ2-7, with D perhaps TRBD1 (6 bases). Germline CDR1 and CDR2: MDHEN and SYDVKM. Trimming took 3 bases from V and 3 from J, leaving 12 bases between them. The CDR3 runs 14 residues. CDR3 coding DNA: TGTGCCAGCAGTTTTCAGCAGGGGTACTACGAGCAGTACTTC. Translated: CASSFQQGYYEQYF. The variable domain in full, with the rest retrieved from reference TRBV28 and TRBJ2-7, is DVKVTQSSRYLVKRTGEKVFLECVQDMDHENMFWYRQDPGLGLRLIYFSYDVKMKEKGDIPEGYSVSREKKERFSLILESASTNQTSMYLCASSFQQGYYEQYFGPGTRLTVT.

The CDR3 DNA reads as TGCGCCAGCAGCTTGGTTCTGACAGACAGTACCAACTACGAGCAGTACTTC. As protein: CASSLVLTDSTNYEQYF. The chain is built from TRBV5-1 and TRBJ2-7; maybe TRBD1 (5 bases). Between the trimmed V and J ends, which lost 0 bases and 3 bases, there was a span of 19 bases. The CDR3 has 17 residues. Germline CDR1 and CDR2: SGHRS and YFSETQ.

The gene calls are TRBV7-9 and TRBJ2-7, with 9 bases lining up with TRBD1. Germline V gives CDR1 SEHNR, CDR2 FQNEAQ (reference sequence). Trimming removed 5 bases from V and 1 base from J; junction bases left unmatched: 6. CDR3 length: 15 amino acids. The CDR3 sequence is CASSPLGQGSYEQYF. The CDR3 coding sequence is TGTGCCAGCAGCCCTTTGGGACAGGGATCCTACGAGCAGTACTTC.